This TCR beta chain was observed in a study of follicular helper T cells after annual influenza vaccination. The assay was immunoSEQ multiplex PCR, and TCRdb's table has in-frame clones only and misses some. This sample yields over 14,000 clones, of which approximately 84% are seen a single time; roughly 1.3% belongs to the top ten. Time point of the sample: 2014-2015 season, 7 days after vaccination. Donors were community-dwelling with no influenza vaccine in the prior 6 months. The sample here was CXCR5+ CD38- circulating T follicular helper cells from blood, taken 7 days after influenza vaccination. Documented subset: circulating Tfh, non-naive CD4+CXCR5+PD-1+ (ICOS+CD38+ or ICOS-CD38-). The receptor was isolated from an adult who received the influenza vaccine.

CDR3 in DNA: TGCGCCAGCAGCTTCGTGGGGCTTCAAGAGACCCAGTACTTC. Translation gives CASSFVGLQETQYF. J is TRBJ2-5 and V is TRBV5-1; D might be TRBD1 (5 bases). The ends were cut back, 2 bases at V and 2 bases at J, with 10 bases in the middle. This CDR3 has 14 residues. The germline V gene has CDR1 SGHRS and CDR2 YFSETQ.